The 27 T cell receptor beta chains in this list originate from one sample, sequenced in a study of graft-versus-host responses after intestinal transplantation. This table comes from immunoSEQ multiplex PCR, and its TCRdb copy is limited to in-frame clones, with some not included. The sample records under 95,000 clones, around 84% being singletons. For these TCRs, the target antigens are not known. Sample: unstimulated CD4+ T cells sorted from spleen or lymph node cells, taken before intestinal transplant. The receptor set was obtained from a human donor who received an intestinal transplant.

The chain uses TRBV5-4 and TRBJ2-3; 8 bases match TRBD2. Looked up from germline, CDR1 is SGHNT and CDR2 is YYREEE (reference sequence). After removal of 3 bases from V and 4 bases from J, the junction contained 7 bases not matched to a gene. This CDR3 comprises 15 residues. The CDR3 loop reads CASSSPGLGADTQYF. DNA for the CDR3: TGTGCCAGCAGCTCGCCGGGACTAGGGGCAGATACGCAGTATTTT.

The chain uses TRBV27 and TRBJ1-2; D perhaps matches TRBD1 (6 bases). Germline values: CDR1 MNHEY, CDR2 SMNVEV (reference sequence). This CDR3 is 16 amino acids long. V lost 3 bases and J 5 bases, leaving 19 bases between the germline ends. In nucleotides, the CDR3 is TGTGCCAGCAGTTTCCGACCCGACAGGAGGTTTTATGGCTACACCTTC. It is translated as CASSFRPDRRFYGYTF.

V and J are TRBV9 and TRBJ2-7; D possibly corresponds to TRBD2 (6 bases). Germline CDR1 SGDLS, CDR2 YYNGEE. This CDR3 has 18 amino acids. Trimming removed 0 bases at V and 3 bases at J, with 22 bases between. DNA for the CDR3: TGTGCCAGCAGCGTAGGTCAAACTAGCCTGGTTTCGGTCTACGAGCAGTACTTC. This encodes CASSVGQTSLVSVYEQYF. Drawing the rest from reference TRBV9 and TRBJ2-7, the complete variable domain is DSGVTQTPKHLITATGQRVTLRCSPRSGDLSVYWYQQSLDQGLQFLIQYYNGEERAKGNILERFSAQQFPDLHSELNLSSLELGDSALYFCASSVGQTSLVSVYEQYFGPGTRLTVT.

V is TRBV4-1 and J is TRBJ2-3; 9 nucleotides agree with TRBD1. The germline V gene has CDR1 MGHRA and CDR2 YSYEKL. The trim removed 2 bases at V and 0 bases at J, leaving 6 bases unmatched. CDR3 length equals 17 residues. The CDR3 here is CASSQRMGTGSTDTQYF. In nucleotides, the CDR3 is TGCGCCAGCAGCCAAAGAATGGGGACAGGGAGCACAGATACGCAGTATTTT.

This sequence joins TRBV5-4 and TRBJ1-2, with 7 bases lining up with TRBD1. The V segment lost 0 bases and the J segment 4 bases; nucleotides outside the gene matches: 9. CDR1 SGHNT and CDR2 YYREEE come from the germline V gene (reference sequence). This CDR3 region has 16 residues. In nucleotides, the CDR3 is TGTGCCAGCAGCTTGGCCTCCGGGACAGCGGCCTATGGCTACACCTTC. This translates into CASSLASGTAAYGYTF.

This chain connects TRBV29-1 to TRBJ2-1; 11 bases match TRBD2. Losses at the gene ends were 7 bases for V and 9 bases for J; bases not matched to a gene: 14. There are 15 residues in the CDR3. CDR1 and CDR2 from the germline V gene are SQVTM and ANQGSEA. For the CDR3, the DNA is TGCAGCGGGGGGGGGAGCACTAGCGGGAGTATTGAGCAGTTCTTC. It codes for CSGGGSTSGSIEQFF.

The V and J genes are TRBV28 and TRBJ2-2; the D gene is possibly TRBD2 (6 bases). The CDR3 sequence is 13 residues long. Trimming took off 5 bases at V and 7 bases at J, with 11 bases between the two ends. Looked up from germline, CDR1 is MDHEN and CDR2 is SYDVKM. CDR3 sequence reads: CASSRGRFGELFF. CDR3 nucleotides: TGTGCCAGCAGTCGAGGGAGGTTCGGGGAGCTGTTTTTT. Together with reference TRBV28 and TRBJ2-2, the CDR3 gives the full variable domain: DVKVTQSSRYLVKRTGEKVFLECVQDMDHENMFWYRQDPGLGLRLIYFSYDVKMKEKGDIPEGYSVSREKKERFSLILESASTNQTSMYLCASSRGRFGELFFGEGSRLTVL.

This clone has just one count. One end of the junction varies from germline; a read error may be responsible. V gene TRBV7-7 combines with J gene TRBJ2-1; 9 bases map to TRBD2. The CDR3 is 16 amino acids. Germline-derived CDR1 and CDR2 are SSHAT and FNYEAQ (reference sequence). CDR3 bases: TGTGCTAGCAGCCCGGGGGTTAGCGGGGGCTACAATGAGCAGTTCTTC. This encodes CASSPGVSGGYNEQFF.

This chain joins TRBV29-1 and TRBJ1-2, with 8 bases identical to TRBD1. The CDR3 totals 12 residues. V shed 4 bases, J shed 7 bases, and the junction held 5 bases outside the gene matches. Germline V gives CDR1 SQVTM, CDR2 ANQGSEA. CDR3 in amino acids: CSVARDRSGYTF. The CDR3 DNA reads as TGCAGCGTTGCCCGGGACAGGTCTGGCTACACCTTC.

The chain links TRBV28 to TRBJ2-7, with 11 nucleotides matching TRBD1. This CDR3 spans 16 amino acids. V lost 2 bases, J lost 6 bases, and 9 bases stayed unmatched. Germline CDR1 and CDR2: MDHEN and SYDVKM. The DNA of the CDR3 is TGTGCCAGCAGTTTAACACCGGGACAGGGGGTCGGCGAGCAGTACTTC. This sequence encodes CASSLTPGQGVGEQYF. The full variable domain, its missing parts supplied by reference TRBV28 and TRBJ2-7, is DVKVTQSSRYLVKRTGEKVFLECVQDMDHENMFWYRQDPGLGLRLIYFSYDVKMKEKGDIPEGYSVSREKKERFSLILESASTNQTSMYLCASSLTPGQGVGEQYFGPGTRLTVT.

The chain joins TRBV7-6 to TRBJ2-1; 9 bases are a match to TRBD2. Trimming took 0 bases from V and 6 from J; bases not matched to a gene: 12. CDR3 length: 18 amino acids. CDR1 and CDR2 (germline): SGHVS, FNYEAQ. DNA of the CDR3: TGTGCCAGCAGCTTAGCTCCTGTAGGTAGCGGGGGAACCAATGAGCAGTTCTTC. It specifies CASSLAPVGSGGTNEQFF.

V usage is TRBV5-8 and J usage is TRBJ2-7, with TRBD2 matching 7 bases. V lost 1 base to trimming and J lost 9 bases; unmatched junction nucleotides: 16. Germline CDR1 and CDR2: SGHTS and YDEGEE. There are 16 residues in the CDR3. CDR3 residues: CASSLRVSGLGTGQYF. CDR3 sequence (DNA): TGTGCCAGCAGCTTGCGAGTTAGCGGACTAGGGACTGGGCAGTACTTC.

This clone has a handful of counts. The V gene is TRBV5-4, the J gene TRBJ1-1; possible D gene TRBD1, 6 bases. Trimming stripped 5 bases from V and 4 bases from J, with 15 bases between. The germline V gene encodes CDR1 SGHNT and CDR2 YYREEE (reference sequence). CDR3 length equals 14 residues. The CDR3 spells CASRSFLGATEAFF. As DNA, the CDR3 is TGTGCCAGCAGATCCTTCCTGGGGGCCACTGAAGCTTTCTTT.

The chain combines TRBV2 with TRBJ1-2; 9 bases map to TRBD1. V was clipped by 2 bases and J by 1 base; unmatched bases: 17. The CDR3 has 20 residues. CDR1 is SNHLY and CDR2 is FYNNEI in the germline V gene. The CDR3 here is CASSESYFRTGEEINYGYTF. The CDR3 coding sequence is TGTGCCAGCAGTGAATCGTATTTCCGGACAGGGGAGGAAATTAACTATGGCTACACCTTC.

This chain uses TRBV28 with TRBJ1-6; D is unresolved. Germline CDR1 MDHEN, CDR2 SYDVKM. The CDR3 runs to 14 residues. V was pared by 7 bases and J by 3 bases, with 10 bases between. The DNA of the CDR3 is TGTGCCAGCACCATGAGTGTCTATAATTCACCCCTCCACTTT. Translation gives CASTMSVYNSPLHF.

This clone has only a few counts. The chain has TRBV10-2 and TRBJ1-5; possible D gene TRBD1, 5 bases. This CDR3 contains 12 residues. V was shortened by 5 bases and J by 6 bases, with 8 bases between the two germline ends. Germline assignment: CDR1 WSHSY and CDR2 SAAADI. Written as DNA, the CDR3 is TGCGCCAGCAGTCGGGGGGGTCAGCCCCAGCATTTT. It codes for CASSRGGQPQHF.

This chain connects TRBV2 to TRBJ2-7; D is perhaps TRBD2 (5 bases). Per germline, CDR1 SNHLY and CDR2 FYNNEI. The CDR3 length is 15 residues. The V gene lost 4 bases and the J gene lost 3 bases, with 16 bases spanning the gap. Here the CDR3 reads CASSAPRGEIYEQYF. The DNA of the CDR3 is TGTGCCAGCAGTGCCCCTCGTGGGGAGATCTACGAGCAGTACTTC.

The V gene is TRBV5-1, the J gene TRBJ2-5; D might be TRBD2 (6 bases). CDR3 length equals 14 residues. Germline V gene sequence: CDR1 SGHRS, CDR2 YFSETQ. V was shortened by 0 bases and J by 1 base, with 7 bases between the two germline ends. CDR3: CASSLGGAQETQYF. The CDR3 DNA is TGCGCCAGCAGCTTGGGCGGGGCCCAAGAGACCCAGTACTTC.

The CDR3 region has the DNA TGCAGTGCTGGGACAGAAGATACGCAGTATTTT. It is translated as CSAGTEDTQYF. The V gene is TRBV20-1, the J gene TRBJ2-3; 7 bases match TRBD1. This CDR3 is built from 11 residues. The germline V gene encodes CDR1 DFQATT and CDR2 SNEGSKA (reference sequence). V lost 5 bases and J lost 5; bases outside the gene matches: 1.

Notes on this clone: The same CDR3 can be traced to other DNA sequences in this sample. The chain is built from TRBV2 and TRBJ2-7; 11 positions match TRBD2. Germline-derived CDR1 and CDR2 are SNHLY and FYNNEI. Unmatched junction bases numbered 11, after V lost 9 bases and J lost 7 bases. CDR3 length equals 14 residues. Here the CDR3 DNA reads TGTGCCAGTAAGATGGGACTAGCGGAGCCAGAGCAGTACTTC. Translation: CASKMGLAEPEQYF.

Of note for this clone: Its ends do not fully match the called genes, so a read error is possible. The chain uses TRBV5-1 and TRBJ2-1; D not certain. Germline V gene data show CDR1 as SGHRS and CDR2 as YFSETQ. This CDR3 has 12 amino acids. The CDR3 reads CASSLGSGPQVF. CDR3 bases: TGCGCCAGCAGCTTGGGGTCAGGCCCTCAGGTCTTC.

The CDR3 DNA is TGTGCCAGCAGTCAACAGACAGGCCAAGAGACCCAGTACTTC. Its translation: CASSQQTGQETQYF. V is TRBV6-5 and J is TRBJ2-5; D might be TRBD1 (6 bases). The CDR3 runs to 14 residues. Germline assignment: CDR1 MNHEY and CDR2 SVGAGI. Trimming shortened V by 5 bases and J by 1 base, and 11 bases separated the two germline ends.

This clone has only a few counts. The rearrangement joins TRBV28 to TRBJ1-6; 10 bases match TRBD1. CDR3 size: 15 residues. Trimming at V came to 5 bases and at J to 7 bases, leaving 5 bases not matched to a gene. Germline-derived CDR1 and CDR2 are MDHEN and SYDVKM. In nucleotides, the CDR3 is TGTGCCAGCAGTGGCGGGACAGGGGACAATTCACCCCTCCACTTT. Amino acid sequence: CASSGGTGDNSPLHF. Complete variable domain (other parts from reference TRBV28 and TRBJ1-6): DVKVTQSSRYLVKRTGEKVFLECVQDMDHENMFWYRQDPGLGLRLIYFSYDVKMKEKGDIPEGYSVSREKKERFSLILESASTNQTSMYLCASSGGTGDNSPLHFGNGTRLTVT.

The chain uses TRBV5-5 and TRBJ1-1; maybe TRBD1 (6 bases). There are 14 residues in the CDR3. V lost 4 bases and J lost 4, with 14 bases in between. Germline loops: CDR1 SGHKS, CDR2 YYEKEE (reference sequence). The CDR3 sequence: CASSPNREGTEAFF. The CDR3 DNA follows: TGTGCCAGCAGCCCCAACAGGGAGGGCACTGAAGCTTTCTTT.

As concerns this clone: Germline is not matched at one junction end, which may reflect a read error. This rearrangement joins TRBV5-1 to TRBJ2-1; 10 bases map to TRBD1. CDR3 length equals 11 residues. Germline V gene lookup returns CDR1 SGHRS and CDR2 YFSETQ. The CDR3 DNA is TGCGCCAGCAGCCCCGGGACAGGGGTTATCTTC. It yields the protein CASSPGTGVIF.

The chain recombines TRBV6-1 with TRBJ1-4; D perhaps matches TRBD1 (5 bases). CDR1 MNHNS and CDR2 SASEGT come from the germline V gene. This CDR3 comprises 14 residues. The V gene lost 10 bases and the J gene lost 0 bases, with 12 bases spanning the gap. CDR3 sequence (DNA): TGTGCCACCTCAGCGACAGCAACTAATGAAAAACTGTTTTTT. Its translation is CATSATATNEKLFF.

The chain has TRBV7-6 and TRBJ2-2; 11 positions agree with TRBD2. From germline, CDR1 is SGHVS and CDR2 FNYEAQ. Trimming removed 6 bases from V and 4 bases from J; junction bases left unmatched: 4. This CDR3 region has 15 residues. As DNA, the CDR3 is TGTGCCAGCAGTAGCGGGGGGGGCCTCACCGGGGAGCTGTTTTTT. Its protein product is CASSSGGGLTGELFF.